One and the same sample provided the 22 T cell receptor beta chains below, sequenced in a study of blood T cell repertoires in COVID-19. The table came from immunoSEQ multiplex PCR; TCRdb's copy has only in-frame clones and leaves some out. The repertoire holds about 54,000 clones, more than 75% seen once, with 7% to 9.5% in the top ten. Sequenced sample: peripheral blood. Every receptor here comes from a man between 50 and 59 years old with active COVID-19.

J is TRBJ1-6 and V is TRBV18; weak D call: TRBD1 (5 bases). V lost 5 bases, J lost 10 bases, and 15 bases lay in between. From germline, CDR1 is KGHSH and CDR2 LQKENI. CDR3 length equals 14 residues. The CDR3 is CASSSQASGSPLHF. The CDR3 DNA sequence: TGTGCCAGCTCATCACAGGCCTCAGGGTCACCCCTCCACTTT.

The V and J genes are TRBV19 and TRBJ2-7; 9 bases are shared with TRBD2. CDR1 and CDR2 from the germline V gene are LNHDA and SQIVND (reference sequence). Trimming at V came to 3 bases and at J to 7 bases, leaving 10 bases not matched to a gene. CDR3 length: 15 amino acids. The CDR3 DNA is TGTGCCAGTAGTATCGGGCCTAGCGGGGCTGGGGAGCAGTACTTC. Translated: CASSIGPSGAGEQYF.

This chain uses TRBV15 with TRBJ1-1; D unresolved. The length of the CDR3 is 13 residues. Germline V gene sequence: CDR1 LNHNV, CDR2 YYDKDF (reference sequence). Trimming left V 5 bases short and J 0 bases short, with 7 bases between. CDR3 protein: CATSHSLNTEAFF. Here the CDR3 DNA reads TGTGCCACCAGCCACAGCCTGAACACTGAAGCTTTCTTT.

This chain joins TRBV5-6 and TRBJ2-7, with unresolved D. The CDR3 totals 11 residues. The V end lost 3 bases, the J end lost 2 bases, and 3 bases lay between the germline ends. CDR1 SGHDT and CDR2 YYEEEE come from the germline V gene. This CDR3 reads CASSSTYEQYF. The CDR3 bases are TGTGCCAGCAGCTCCACCTACGAGCAGTACTTC.

The chain combines TRBV9 with TRBJ1-4; D call uncertain. The CDR3 totals 17 residues. The germline V gene has CDR1 SGDLS and CDR2 YYNGEE. V was pared by 0 bases and J by 3 bases, with 15 bases between. The CDR3 protein is CASSVGLWARSNEKLFF. The CDR3 nucleotides are TGTGCCAGCAGCGTAGGATTGTGGGCAAGATCTAATGAAAAACTGTTTTTT.

The rearrangement links TRBV24-1 to TRBJ2-1; 7 bases are shared with TRBD2. CDR1 and CDR2 from the germline V gene are KGHDR and SFDVKD. V lost 5 bases and J lost 2; bases outside the gene matches: 5. CDR3 length: 15 residues. CDR3 nucleotide sequence: TGTGCCACCAGTGTGGGGGGAGGGACCTACAATGAGCAGTTCTTC. Translation gives CATSVGGGTYNEQFF.

The rearrangement uses TRBV2 and TRBJ2-7, with 15 bases identical to TRBD2. J gave up 3 bases and V 9 bases, and 9 bases lay outside the gene matches. Germline loops: CDR1 SNHLY, CDR2 FYNNEI. This CDR3 is built from 16 residues. The CDR3 region is CARTGLAGGPSYEQYF. The CDR3 DNA is TGTGCCAGGACCGGACTAGCGGGAGGGCCAAGCTACGAGCAGTACTTC.

The chain couples TRBV2 to TRBJ2-1; 10 nucleotides align to TRBD2. Trimming cost V 10 bases and J 7 bases; bases outside gene matches: 10. The V gene's germline CDR1 is SNHLY and CDR2 FYNNEI. The CDR3 sequence is 14 residues long. CDR3 residues: CATLAGVSYNEQFF. The CDR3 bases are TGTGCCACCCTAGCGGGAGTAAGTTATAATGAGCAGTTCTTC. Supplemented by reference TRBV2 and TRBJ2-1, the full variable domain reads EPEVTQTPSHQVTQMGQEVILRCVPISNHLYFYWYRQILGQKVEFLVSFYNNEISEKSEIFDDQFSVERPDGSNFTLKIRSTKLEDSAMYFCATLAGVSYNEQFFGPGTRLTVL.

This chain uses TRBV19 with TRBJ2-2; 9 positions agree with TRBD1. With 5 bases clipped from V and 5 bases from J, the junction kept 9 bases outside the gene matches. Germline CDR1 and CDR2: LNHDA and SQIVND (reference sequence). CDR3 size: 16 residues. CDR3 nucleotides: TGTGCCAGTAGTTGGACAGGGGTAAAGATGACCGGGGAGCTGTTTTTT. The encoded protein is CASSWTGVKMTGELFF.

This clone was recorded a few times. The chain carries TRBV29-1 and TRBJ1-1; 7 nucleotides align to TRBD1. The V segment lost 7 bases and the J segment 4 bases; nucleotides outside the gene matches: 12. CDR3 length: 14 residues. Germline assignment: CDR1 SQVTM and CDR2 ANQGSEA. This chain's CDR3 is CSALGDSRSTEAFF. CDR3 in DNA: TGCAGCGCTCTAGGGGACAGTAGAAGCACTGAAGCTTTCTTT.

This rearrangement joins TRBV3-1 (or the pseudogene TRBV3-2) to TRBJ2-3, with D possibly TRBD2 on 6 matching bases. The CDR3 contains 16 residues. CDR1 and CDR2 (germline): LGHDT, YNNKEL (reference sequence). V was cut by 0 bases and J by 0 bases, with 10 bases left in between. CDR3 sequence reads: CASSQDVRDSTDTQYF. The DNA of the CDR3 is TGTGCCAGCAGCCAAGATGTGCGGGATAGCACAGATACGCAGTATTTT.

The rearrangement uses TRBV9 and TRBJ1-3, with D perhaps TRBD1 (5 bases). Germline-derived CDR1 and CDR2 are SGDLS and YYNGEE. Trimming shortened V by 4 bases and J by 0 bases, and 17 bases separated the two germline ends. This CDR3 comprises 17 residues. CDR3 sequence: CASSPEDKFYSGNTIYF. For the CDR3, the DNA is TGTGCCAGCAGCCCCGAGGACAAGTTTTACTCTGGAAACACCATATATTTT.

The V and J genes are TRBV28 and TRBJ2-3; D gene unclear. The CDR3 has 13 amino acids. Germline V gene lookup returns CDR1 MDHEN and CDR2 SYDVKM. The V and J ends lost 8 bases and 1 base respectively, with 10 bases between them. The chain's CDR3 is CASCPSGTDTQYF. The CDR3 DNA reads TGTGCCAGCTGTCCGTCTGGCACAGATACGCAGTATTTT.

This clone was counted a single time. Here the CDR3 reads CAISPGGAGDYEQYF. DNA of the CDR3: TGTGCCATCAGCCCTGGGGGGGCGGGTGACTACGAGCAGTACTTC. The chain joins TRBV10-3 to TRBJ2-7; TRBD2 might be the D (7 bases). CDR1 and CDR2 (germline): ENHRY, SYGVKD. V lost 6 bases to trimming and J lost 3 bases, with 18 bases between them. The CDR3 spans 15 residues.

The rearrangement links TRBV2 to TRBJ1-5; 10 positions match TRBD1. The germline gives CDR1 SNHLY, CDR2 FYNNEI. The CDR3 has 16 residues. Trimming removed 7 bases from V and 5 bases from J; junction bases left unmatched: 11. The CDR3 protein is CASTRGGQGTDQPQHF. CDR3 bases: TGTGCCAGCACCCGAGGGGGACAGGGGACCGATCAGCCCCAGCATTTT.

This chain connects TRBV7-3 to TRBJ2-1; 7 positions match TRBD1. CDR3 length: 15 amino acids. CDR1 is SGHTA and CDR2 is FQGTGA in the germline V gene. The junction had 8 bases not matched to a gene; V was cut back by 5 bases and J by 4 bases. The CDR3 sequence: CASSPSGQAYNEQFF. CDR3 sequence (DNA): TGTGCCAGCAGCCCCTCCGGACAGGCTTACAATGAGCAGTTCTTC.

The chain is built from TRBV28 and TRBJ2-3, with 15 bases matching TRBD2. Germline loops: CDR1 MDHEN, CDR2 SYDVKM. The CDR3 consists of 18 residues. The ends lost 4 bases at V and 5 bases at J; junction bases unmatched: 10. The CDR3 loop is CASSYYGTSGGSKDTQYF. CDR3 bases: TGTGCCAGCAGTTACTACGGGACTAGCGGGGGGTCTAAAGATACGCAGTATTTT.

This chain joins TRBV7-8 and TRBJ1-2; maybe TRBD1 (6 bases). Germline V gene data show CDR1 as SGHVS and CDR2 as FQNEAQ. This CDR3 contains 14 residues. V dropped 3 bases and J dropped 7 bases, with 15 bases sitting between them. The CDR3 spells CASSLRLQGVGYTF. The CDR3 bases are TGTGCCAGCAGCTTGAGGTTACAGGGTGTTGGCTACACCTTC.

The chain joins TRBV29-1 to TRBJ1-6, with no clear D. This CDR3 is built from 14 residues. V shed 5 bases and J shed 6 bases, with 14 bases lying between them. Germline CDR1 SQVTM, CDR2 ANQGSEA. CDR3 amino acids: CSVLKPRGNSPLHF. The CDR3 DNA sequence: TGCAGCGTTCTAAAACCGCGGGGTAATTCACCCCTCCACTTT.

The chain couples TRBV19 to TRBJ2-7, with 7 bases matching TRBD2. Trimming at V came to 3 bases and at J to 7 bases, leaving 15 bases not matched to a gene. Germline CDR1 reads LNHDA; CDR2 reads SQIVND (reference sequence). This CDR3 has 16 amino acids. CDR3 in amino acids: CASSIGGGLSPQEQYF. CDR3 DNA: TGTGCCAGTAGTATTGGGGGGGGACTCTCTCCTCAGGAGCAGTACTTC.

The J gene is TRBJ2-7, the V gene TRBV2; D might be TRBD1 (6 bases). CDR1 is SNHLY, CDR2 FYNNEI, per germline. CDR3 length equals 13 residues. The V end lost 4 bases, the J end lost 5 bases, and 12 bases lay between the germline ends. The CDR3 protein is CASSGTANNEQYF. The CDR3 DNA reads TGTGCCAGCAGTGGGACAGCGAACAACGAGCAGTACTTC.

The chain is built from TRBV28 and TRBJ2-6, with D perhaps TRBD2 (7 bases). Germline-derived CDR1 and CDR2 are MDHEN and SYDVKM. V lost 3 bases to trimming and J lost 1 base, with 13 bases between them. CDR3 size: 17 residues. The CDR3 loop reads CASSLGAGASGANVLTF. The CDR3 coding sequence is TGTGCCAGCAGTTTGGGGGCGGGGGCTTCTGGGGCCAACGTCCTGACTTTC.